A selection of T cell receptor beta chains follows, all from one sample in a study of early T cells in non-severe SARS-CoV-2 infection. TCRdb itself ran the 5' RACE reads through MiXCR, one entry per CDR3 protein. The sample has tens of thousands of distinct CDR3 sequences; about 5.8% are singletons. The sample comprised whole blood. The receptors were sampled from an adult who was a healthcare worker with PCR-confirmed SARS-CoV-2 infection or an uninfected control (not recorded which). Each CDR3 is given with its conserved first and last residue.

>TRBV6-2/TRBV6-3|TRBJ2-7
CASSRRRRQYF
>TRBV7-6|TRBJ2-1
CASSLVPASRTYNEQFF
>TRBV13|TRBJ2-3
CASSFASSAGTQYF
>TRBV20-1|TRBJ1-2
CSALDKASYGYTF
>TRBV6-2/TRBV6-3|TRBJ2-1
CASSYSPSASYNEQFF
>TRBV7-6|TRBJ2-3
CASSRPGLAGDGGTDTQYF
>TRBV12-3/TRBV12-4|TRBJ2-5
CASSFGFRGSETQYF
>TRBV24-1|TRBJ2-1
CATSDWSSNEQFF
>TRBV7-6|TRBJ2-1
CASSERERGSSYNEQFF
>TRBV5-1|TRBJ2-1
CASSGAGVGDEQFF
>TRBV29-1|TRBJ2-6
CSVEADPRSGANVLTF
>TRBV6-5|TRBJ2-1
CASRVTESADEQFF
>TRBV20-1|TRBJ2-1
CSATPRRASYNEQFF
>TRBV12-3/TRBV12-4|TRBJ2-7
CASSLGNEQYF
>TRBV7-3|TRBJ1-1
CASSLILNTEAFF
>TRBV20-1|TRBJ1-2
CSARGDPNGSYTF
>TRBV4-1|TRBJ2-3
CASSGETFGGSTDTQYF
>TRBV27|TRBJ2-1
CASSFLVSTERVSSYNEQFF
>TRBV24-1|TRBJ1-2
CATSDFHANYGYTF
>TRBV14|TRBJ2-7
CASSLGQGSYEQYF
>TRBV2|TRBJ2-7
CASTWDLGYEQYF
>TRBV20-1|TRBJ2-7
CSARSAGTGDYEQYF
>TRBV5-1|TRBJ2-3
CASSLGIGPTDTQYF
>TRBV12-3/TRBV12-4|TRBJ2-2
CASSLGEAGELFF
>TRBV25-1|TRBJ1-1
CASSERGMNTEAFF
>TRBV3-1|TRBJ2-1
CASSQTVARNEQFF
>TRBV29-1|TRBJ2-6
CSAGDIGANVLTF
>TRBV3-1|TRBJ1-1
CASSQPGTNTEAFF
>TRBV20-1|TRBJ1-5
CSAGQGLYQPQHF
>TRBV6-5|TRBJ2-6
CASSKTGAGANVLTF
>TRBV7-8|TRBJ2-4
CASSLPPRGNIQYF
>TRBV20-1|TRBJ2-1
CSVSPGGQNEQFF
>TRBV6-1|TRBJ2-1
CASRPTPGLARNEQFF
>TRBV7-3|TRBJ2-2
CASSRGTNTGELFF
>TRBV3-1|TRBJ2-7
CASSHRDRGEQYF
>TRBV6-6|TRBJ2-2
CASRSTSGRAGELFF
>TRBV5-4|TRBJ2-2
CASSFPDGKGGGELFF
>TRBV29-1|TRBJ2-2
CSSGTGGGELFF
>TRBV20-1|TRBJ1-2
CSASIQGNYGYTF
>TRBV7-9|TRBJ1-1
CASSLDGLGRTEAFF
>TRBV19|TRBJ2-2
CASCPRALNTGELFF
>TRBV20-1|TRBJ2-1
CSAKLAGVRNEQFF
>TRBV20-1|TRBJ2-7
CSARPRTAYEQYF
>TRBV6-2/TRBV6-3|TRBJ2-1
CASSPNSGSLINEQFF
>TRBV12-3/TRBV12-4|TRBJ2-7
CASRQAQGGLYEQYF
>TRBV15|TRBJ2-1
CATSRTGAYNEQFF
>TRBV6-5|TRBJ1-1
CASSYSARGGTEAFF
>TRBV20-1|TRBJ2-1
CSASPDRVTIEQFF
>TRBV20-1|TRBJ2-3
CSAQMGAGGYSDTQYF
>TRBV6-2/TRBV6-3|TRBJ1-5
CASRQTTGNQPQHF
>TRBV5-1|TRBJ2-2
CASSLDPSPGELFF
>TRBV4-1|TRBJ2-7
CASSRKILTSGSSYEQYF
>TRBV20-1|TRBJ1-4
CSARGGGRRNEKLFF
>TRBV20-1|TRBJ2-1
CSASTSSGRIYNEQFF
>TRBV4-2|TRBJ2-1
CASSQEGLADGGPYNEQFF